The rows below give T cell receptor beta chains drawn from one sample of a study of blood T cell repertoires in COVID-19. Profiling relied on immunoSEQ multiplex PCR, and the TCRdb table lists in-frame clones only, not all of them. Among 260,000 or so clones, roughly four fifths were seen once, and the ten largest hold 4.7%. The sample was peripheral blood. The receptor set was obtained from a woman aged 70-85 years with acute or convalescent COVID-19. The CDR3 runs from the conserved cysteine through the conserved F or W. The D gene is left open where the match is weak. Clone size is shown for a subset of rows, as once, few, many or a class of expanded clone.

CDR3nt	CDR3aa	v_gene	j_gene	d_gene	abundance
TGTGCCAGCTCAAATGGGGCAGGGCAGTATGAGCAGTTCTTC	CASSNGAGQYEQFF	TRBV5-4	TRBJ2-1	.	.
TGTGCCAGTAGTCCAGATAACTATGGCTACACCTTC	CASSPDNYGYTF	TRBV19	TRBJ1-2	.	.
TGTGCCAGCAGCCAAGAACGCGGGCTGGCGGACATTCAGTACTTC	CASSQERGLADIQYF	TRBV4-2	TRBJ2-4	.	.
TGTGCCAGCAGAAAGACAGGCGGAAACACCATATATTTT	CASRKTGGNTIYF	TRBV6-5	TRBJ1-3	.	.
TGTGCCAGCAGTTCCCCCGGGGGCAATCAGCCCCAGCATTTT	CASSSPGGNQPQHF	TRBV28	TRBJ1-5	.	.
TGTGCCAGCAGGGGCCTCCCGGACGAGCAGTACTTC	CASRGLPDEQYF	TRBV2	TRBJ2-7	.	.
TGTGCCAGCAGTTTAGGGACAGGGAATCCTGAAGCTTTCTTT	CASSLGTGNPEAFF	TRBV27	TRBJ1-1	TRBD1	.
TGTGCCAGTAGTACCCAGAACACTGAAGCTTTCTTT	CASSTQNTEAFF	TRBV19	TRBJ1-1	.	.
TGTGCCAGCGTACCGGGTAGCAATCAGCCCCAGCATTTT	CASVPGSNQPQHF	TRBV7-6	TRBJ1-5	.	.
TGTGCCAGCAGCCCCCGGACAGGGATGAATTCACCCCTCCACTTT	CASSPRTGMNSPLHF	TRBV7-2	TRBJ1-6	TRBD1	.
TGTGCCAGCAGCTGGGCTGGATATGGCTACACCTTC	CASSWAGYGYTF	TRBV6-5	TRBJ1-2	.	once
TGTGCCAGCAGGCCCGTGGCAATTCTTAGCAATCAGCCCCAGCATTTT	CASRPVAILSNQPQHF	TRBV28	TRBJ1-5	.	.
TGTGCCAGCAGCTTATTGGAGAGAGATACGCAGTATTTT	CASSLLERDTQYF	TRBV7-2	TRBJ2-3	.	.